Listed below are T cell receptor beta chains from one sample, sequenced in a study of radiotherapy plus CTLA-4 blockade in lung cancer. Sequencing used immunoSEQ multiplex PCR; TCRdb keeps in-frame clones, though not all of them. The data contain 95,000 to 150,000 clones, 90% of them singletons. This specimen was peripheral blood, taken from a patient treated with radiotherapy plus ipilimumab. These receptor sequences come from a human donor with non-small cell lung cancer that progressed on radiotherapy plus ipilimumab. Each CDR3 is given with its conserved first and last residue. A D gene is named only where the DNA matches it firmly. Only part of the rows carry a size: once, few, many, or a class if the clone is expanded.

v_call	clone_size	j_call	d_call	cdr3_aa	cdr3_nt
TRBV6-5	NA	TRBJ1-2	TRBD1	CASSTRTGGGYTF	TGTGCCAGCAGTACGCGGACAGGGGGTGGCTACACCTTC
TRBV13	NA	TRBJ2-2	TRBD1	CASGQGFRELFF	TGTGCCAGCGGACAGGGCTTCCGGGAGCTGTTTTTT
TRBV6-1	NA	TRBJ2-1	NA	CASSDAGGSYNEQFF	TGTGCCAGCAGTGATGCTGGAGGCTCCTACAATGAGCAGTTCTTC
TRBV2	NA	TRBJ2-7	TRBD1	CASRRPGQGINYEQYF	TGTGCCAGCAGACGCCCGGGACAGGGAATAAACTACGAGCAGTACTTC
TRBV5-1	NA	TRBJ1-1	NA	CASSPRTGGPTTEAFF	TGCGCCAGCAGCCCCCGGACGGGTGGCCCCACCACTGAAGCTTTCTTT
TRBV5-1	NA	TRBJ2-5	NA	CASSSPGGETQYF	TGCGCCAGCAGCTCCCCAGGTGGTGAGACCCAGTACTTC
TRBV7-9	NA	TRBJ2-1	TRBD2	CASSQREGRYNEQFF	TGTGCCAGCAGCCAGCGGGAGGGCCGCTACAATGAGCAGTTCTTC
TRBV6-1	NA	TRBJ2-3	NA	CASARTGETVDTQYF	TGTGCCAGCGCCCGGACTGGTGAGACGGTAGATACGCAGTATTTT
TRBV27	NA	TRBJ2-2	NA	CASSLRSSRGSGELFF	TGTGCCAGCAGTTTAAGGTCCTCCCGGGGGTCCGGGGAGCTGTTTTTT
TRBV7-9	NA	TRBJ2-1	TRBD2	CASRPGLASQFF	TGTGCCAGTAGGCCGGGACTAGCGAGTCAGTTCTTC
TRBV5-1	NA	TRBJ2-6	NA	CASSWDPQSSGANVLTF	TGCGCCAGCAGCTGGGACCCCCAGAGCTCTGGGGCCAACGTCCTGACTTTC
TRBV7-9	NA	TRBJ2-7	TRBD2	CASSFTSGSYEQYF	TGTGCCAGCAGCTTTACTAGCGGGAGTTACGAGCAGTACTTC
TRBV20-1	once	TRBJ2-1	NA	CSARGSAEQFF	TGCAGTGCTAGAGGCAGCGCGGAGCAGTTCTTC
TRBV5-4	NA	TRBJ2-1	NA	CASSIVQGGSYNEQFF	TGTGCCAGCAGCATCGTCCAGGGGGGTTCCTACAATGAGCAGTTCTTC
TRBV2	NA	TRBJ2-7	NA	CASRLRNEQYF	TGTGCCAGCAGGCTTCGGAACGAGCAGTACTTC
TRBV9	once	TRBJ2-2	NA	CASSVGGRLNTGELFF	TGTGCCAGCAGCGTAGGTGGTCGGCTGAACACCGGGGAGCTGTTTTTT
TRBV6-1	NA	TRBJ1-2	NA	CASSQTSSSGYTF	TGTGCCAGCAGTCAGACCTCTTCGTCTGGCTACACCTTC
TRBV18	NA	TRBJ2-5	NA	CASSPLAETQYF	TGTGCCAGCTCACCACTTGCGGAGACCCAGTACTTC
TRBV7-2	NA	TRBJ2-1	TRBD2	CASSLGAGAYNEQFF	TGTGCCAGCAGCTTAGGGGCGGGAGCCTACAATGAGCAGTTCTTC
TRBV5-4	NA	TRBJ1-3	NA	CASSLQGHGNTIYF	TGTGCCAGCAGCTTGCAGGGGCATGGAAACACCATATATTTT
TRBV5-5	NA	TRBJ2-4	TRBD1	CASSPGTGQNIQYF	TGTGCCAGCAGCCCCGGGACAGGTCAAAACATTCAGTACTTC
TRBV5-1	NA	TRBJ2-7	TRBD1	CASSVQTGKSGEQYF	TGCGCCAGCAGCGTTCAGACAGGGAAATCGGGCGAGCAGTACTTC
TRBV7-9	NA	TRBJ2-7	NA	CASSLAGHYEQYF	TGTGCCAGCAGCTTAGCGGGACACTACGAGCAGTACTTC
TRBV30	NA	TRBJ1-5	NA	CAWSGSSNQPQHF	TGTGCCTGGAGCGGCAGTTCCAATCAGCCCCAGCATTTT
TRBV4-1	NA	TRBJ2-3	NA	CASSQVWAIAEYF	TGCGCCAGCAGCCAAGTATGGGCAATCGCGGAGTATTTT
TRBV6-6	few	TRBJ1-5	NA	CAGRGQDNQPQHF	TGTGCAGGAAGGGGACAAGACAATCAGCCCCAGCATTTT
TRBV5-1	NA	TRBJ2-3	TRBD1	CASSPPGTGVSTDTQYF	TGCGCCAGCAGCCCCCCGGGGACAGGGGTTTCGACAGATACGCAGTATTTT
TRBV5-1	NA	TRBJ1-3	NA	CASSLEGLPAGGNTIYF	TGCGCCAGCAGCTTGGAGGGGCTGCCCGCCGGTGGAAACACCATATATTTT
TRBV9	once	TRBJ2-2	NA	CASSGGLSTGELFF	TGTGCCAGCAGCGGGGGACTTTCGACCGGGGAGCTGTTTTTT
TRBV13	NA	TRBJ2-6	NA	CASSLAGSSGANVLTF	TGTGCCAGCAGCTTAGCGGGTAGCTCTGGGGCCAACGTCCTGACTTTC
TRBV27	NA	TRBJ2-1	TRBD2	CASSGTVRTSGTYNEQFF	TGTGCCAGCAGCGGGACAGTACGGACTAGCGGAACCTACAATGAGCAGTTCTTC
TRBV5-1	NA	TRBJ2-2	TRBD2	CASSTSGENTGELFF	TGCGCCAGCAGTACTAGCGGGGAGAACACCGGGGAGCTGTTTTTT
TRBV2	NA	TRBJ1-1	NA	CASSETGFNTEAFF	TGTGCCAGCAGTGAGACAGGATTTAACACTGAAGCTTTCTTT
TRBV5-1	once	TRBJ2-7	NA	CASSLSSYEQYF	TGCGCCAGCAGCCTCAGCTCCTACGAGCAGTACTTC
TRBV21-1	NA	TRBJ2-1	NA	CASTFGEQFF	TGTGCCAGTACCTTCGGTGAGCAGTTCTTC
TRBV5-8	NA	TRBJ1-5	NA	CASSFPTLQANQPQHF	TGTGCCAGCAGCTTCCCCACCCTCCAGGCCAATCAGCCCCAGCATTTT
TRBV19	NA	TRBJ2-1	NA	CASSGSTSSYNEQFF	TGTGCCAGTAGTGGGTCAACAAGCTCCTACAATGAGCAGTTCTTC
TRBV5-1	NA	TRBJ1-1	NA	CASSRAPLQVATEAFF	TGCGCCAGCAGCCGGGCACCCTTGCAGGTAGCCACTGAAGCTTTCTTT
TRBV30	NA	TRBJ1-3	NA	CAWVRLGNTIYF	TGTGCCTGGGTCCGGCTGGGAAACACCATATATTTT
TRBV7-8	NA	TRBJ1-1	TRBD1	CASSQGRQGRTEAFF	TGTGCCAGCAGCCAGGGAAGACAGGGGAGAACTGAAGCTTTCTTT
TRBV5-1	NA	TRBJ2-1	TRBD2	CASSPPGGTSAYNEQFF	TGCGCCAGCAGCCCCCCGGGGGGGACTAGCGCGTACAATGAGCAGTTCTTC
TRBV4-1	NA	TRBJ2-7	TRBD1	CASTRGQGGSYEQYF	TGCGCCAGCACCCGTGGACAGGGGGGATCCTACGAGCAGTACTTC
TRBV5-1	NA	TRBJ2-1	NA	CASSLGQSYNEQFF	TGCGCCAGCAGCTTGGGCCAATCCTACAATGAGCAGTTCTTC
TRBV9	NA	TRBJ2-3	NA	CASSVGSGSTDTQYF	TGTGCCAGCAGCGTAGGTAGCGGTAGCACAGATACGCAGTATTTT
TRBV6-1	NA	TRBJ2-7	NA	CASSSGMGRTYEQYF	TGTGCCAGCAGCTCTGGTATGGGGAGGACCTACGAGCAGTACTTC
TRBV11-3	NA	TRBJ2-2	NA	CASSLEGVTGELFF	TGTGCCAGCAGCTTAGAGGGGGTCACCGGGGAGCTGTTTTTT
TRBV6-1	NA	TRBJ1-1	TRBD1	CASTRQGLVSEAFF	TGTGCCAGCACGAGACAGGGTCTCGTTTCTGAAGCTTTCTTT
TRBV19	NA	TRBJ2-7	NA	CASSRDPGGIYEQYF	TGTGCCAGTAGTAGGGACCCCGGAGGGATCTACGAGCAGTACTTC
TRBV19	NA	TRBJ2-5	NA	CASSQPPQETQYF	TGTGCCAGTAGTCAACCACCCCAAGAGACCCAGTACTTC
TRBV5-3	NA	TRBJ1-3	NA	CARSFPKEQSSGNTIYF	TGTGCCAGAAGCTTTCCGAAAGAACAGAGCTCTGGAAACACCATATATTTT
TRBV6-6	NA	TRBJ1-5	NA	CASSRQVNQPQHF	TGTGCCAGCAGTCGACAGGTTAATCAGCCCCAGCATTTT
TRBV7-9	NA	TRBJ2-6	NA	CASSLYGGVTGANVLTF	TGTGCCAGCAGCTTATATGGCGGGGTTACTGGGGCCAACGTCCTGACTTTC
TRBV11-2	NA	TRBJ1-1	NA	CASSPAGNTEAFF	TGTGCCAGCAGCCCCGCCGGTAACACTGAAGCTTTCTTT